The rows below give T cell receptor beta chains drawn from one sample of a study of preoperative IRX-2 immunotherapy in early breast cancer. Profiled with immunoSEQ multiplex PCR; TCRdb holds only in-frame clones, not every one. The sample lists 40,000 to 45,000 clones, just under 95% seen once, with roughly 1.6% in the top ten. This specimen was tumor tissue, taken after IRX-2 immunotherapy. The receptors originated from a human donor with breast cancer. Each CDR3 is given with its conserved first and last residue. D genes are given only for firm matches. A clone size is listed for some rows: how often the clone was seen (once, few, many), or a class if it is expanded.

TRBV6-4 | TRBD2 | NA | CASSLLAGGRYEQYF
TRBV5-4 | TRBD1 | NA | CASSFFRRDRVYEQYF
TRBV28 | NA | NA | CASSSTYNNQPQHF
TRBV28 | NA | once | CASSLPWREGPNEQFF
TRBV19 | NA | NA | CASSEQVFSGNTIYF
TRBV6-6 | NA | NA | CATSLVGDNEQFF
TRBV14 | NA | NA | CASSQPGHGYEQYF
TRBV5-1 | NA | NA | CASSAPGAKAYEQYF
TRBV5-1 | NA | once | CASSLGGGGYNEQFF
TRBV28 | NA | NA | CASRALDRGQPQHF
TRBV4-2 | NA | NA | CASSQGTQEQYF
TRBV5-4 | TRBD2 | NA | CASSIGTSGGETQYF
TRBV2 | NA | NA | CASSLRVGGRPEGIQYF
TRBV5-1 | NA | NA | CASSLDTSTDTQYF
TRBV5-4 | TRBD2 | once | CASSQRLAGGHFWETQYF
TRBV7-8 | NA | NA | CASSLMVEETQYF
TRBV27 | NA | NA | CASSLSPSGRDQPQHF
TRBV10-3 | NA | once | CAIKGSVQETQYF
TRBV5-6 | NA | NA | CASSWRPGLNFNQPQHF
TRBV27 | NA | NA | CASSLVGGGQSTDTQYF
TRBV2 | NA | NA | CASSEYEQYF
TRBV18 | NA | NA | CASSPGQGNTIYF
TRBV5-4 | NA | NA | CASSTPGFPSNTGELFF
TRBV10-2 | TRBD2 | few | CASSEPRVAGVYNEQFF
TRBV4-3 | NA | NA | CASSLRTLVAGELFF
TRBV5-1 | NA | NA | CASSSGLTTDTQYF
TRBV4-3 | TRBD2 | NA | CASSQEWEGGYPEQFF
TRBV27 | TRBD2 | NA | CASPGGNNNNRYEQYF
TRBV27 | NA | NA | CASSLDGLAVEQYF
TRBV27 | NA | NA | CASSLGTNYEQYF
TRBV7-2 | NA | few | CASRGDVVGTNEKLFF
TRBV28 | TRBD1 | NA | CASSFRTGRGYGYTF
TRBV9 | NA | NA | CASSAFNYGYTF
TRBV29-1 | TRBD1 | NA | CSGDSASGEQYF
TRBV30 | NA | NA | CAWSVVLRDTQYF
TRBV7-7 | TRBD1 | NA | CASSRAQGFHEQYF
TRBV7-3 | NA | NA | CASSFVGGGAGANVLTF
TRBV28 | NA | NA | CASSLGQAYGYTF
TRBV29-1 | NA | NA | CSVSGTAVSGEKLFF
TRBV7-2 | NA | NA | CASSLDRAVGQYF
TRBV19 | NA | NA | CASSIRGTYEQYF
TRBV5-1 | NA | NA | CASSPGTGESYEQYF
TRBV4-3 | NA | NA | CASSQETTGLHGYTF
TRBV5-1 | NA | NA | CASRPGLGQETQYF
TRBV19 | TRBD2 | NA | CASSNSGPSYEQYF
TRBV20-1 | NA | NA | CSARSVGEAFF
TRBV29-1 | NA | once | CSVERATEAFF